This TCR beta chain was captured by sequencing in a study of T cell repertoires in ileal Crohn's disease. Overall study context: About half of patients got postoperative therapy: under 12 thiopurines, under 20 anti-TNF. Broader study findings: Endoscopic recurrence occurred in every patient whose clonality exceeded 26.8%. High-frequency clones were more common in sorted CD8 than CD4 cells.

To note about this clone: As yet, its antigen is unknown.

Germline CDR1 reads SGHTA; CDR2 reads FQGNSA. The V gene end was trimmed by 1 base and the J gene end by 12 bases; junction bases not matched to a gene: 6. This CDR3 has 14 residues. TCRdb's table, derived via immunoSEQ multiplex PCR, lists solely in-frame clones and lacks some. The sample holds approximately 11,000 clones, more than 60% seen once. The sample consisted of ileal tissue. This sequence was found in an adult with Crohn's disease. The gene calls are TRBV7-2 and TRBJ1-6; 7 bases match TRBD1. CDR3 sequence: CASSLGQGGRPLHF. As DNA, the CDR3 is TGTGCCAGCAGCTTAGGACAGGGCGGGCGACCCCTCCACTTT.